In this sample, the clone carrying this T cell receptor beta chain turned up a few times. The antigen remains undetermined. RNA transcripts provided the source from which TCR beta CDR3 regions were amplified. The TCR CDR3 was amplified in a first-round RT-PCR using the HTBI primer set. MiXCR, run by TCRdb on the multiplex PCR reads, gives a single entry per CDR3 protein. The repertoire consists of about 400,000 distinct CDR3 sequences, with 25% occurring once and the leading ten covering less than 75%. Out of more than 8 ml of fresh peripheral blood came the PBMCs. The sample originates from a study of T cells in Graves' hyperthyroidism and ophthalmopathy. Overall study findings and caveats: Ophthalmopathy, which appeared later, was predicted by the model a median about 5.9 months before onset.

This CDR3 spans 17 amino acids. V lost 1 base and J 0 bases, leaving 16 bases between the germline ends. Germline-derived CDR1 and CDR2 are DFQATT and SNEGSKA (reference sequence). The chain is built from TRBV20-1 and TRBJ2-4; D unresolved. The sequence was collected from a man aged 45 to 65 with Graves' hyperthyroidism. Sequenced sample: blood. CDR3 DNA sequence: TGCAGTGCTAGAGCGAACCCGGGCCCCAGAGCCAAAAACATTCAGTACTTC. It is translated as CSARANPGPRAKNIQYF.